This entry is about one T cell receptor (beta chain). With V trimmed by 7 bases and J by 6 bases, 8 bases remained unmatched. Germline assignment: CDR1 MNHEY and CDR2 SVGAGI. There are 14 residues in the CDR3. Measured with immunoSEQ multiplex PCR; TCRdb has only the in-frame clones, and not every one. The data hold fewer than 200,000 clones, with 88% observed a single time. This sample is part of a study of blood T cell repertoires in COVID-19. Study at large: Samples came from the United States, Italy and Spain, spanning acute and convalescent COVID-19. From T cells, B-cell-depleted T cells, or PBMCs came the material, which was cDNA or gDNA.

Participants, roughly 18 to 89 years old, spanned under 30 US areas. Two negative PCRs, clearance, or symptom resolution had been documented for recovered Cohort 3 donors. Sequenced input: PBMCs or T cells enriched from blood (not recorded which). J is TRBJ1-1 and V is TRBV6-5, with TRBD1 matching over 10 bases. This sequence originates from a woman aged 18-30 years who had recovered from COVID-19. The CDR3 spells CASNSGTGVAEAFF. CDR3 coding DNA: TGTGCCAGCAATTCCGGGACAGGGGTTGCTGAAGCTTTCTTT.